This T cell receptor beta chain stems from a study of T cell changes during pregnancy in multiple sclerosis. Data came from immunoSEQ multiplex PCR; TCRdb stores just in-frame clones and leaves some out. Of 65,000 to 95,000 clones in the sample, about 88% were seen once. The CDR3 loop spans 15 amino acids. The V gene end was trimmed by 1 base and the J gene end by 0 bases; junction bases not matched to a gene: 2. Looked up from germline, CDR1 is KGHSY and CDR2 is FQNENV. J is TRBJ2-7 and V is TRBV16; 8 nucleotides match TRBD1. This specimen was peripheral blood, taken before pregnancy. The origin of this receptor is a female donor with multiple sclerosis, enrolled in a pregnancy study. The CDR3 region has the DNA TGTGCCAGCAGCCAATGGACAGGGATCTCCTACGAGCAGTACTTC. It encodes CASSQWTGISYEQYF. The whole variable domain, remainder taken from reference TRBV16 and TRBJ2-7, is GEEVAQTPKHLVRGEGQKAKLYCAPIKGHSYVFWYQQVLKNEFKFLISFQNENVFDETGMPKERFSAKCLPNSPCSLEIQATKLEDSAVYFCASSQWTGISYEQYFGPGTRLTVT.